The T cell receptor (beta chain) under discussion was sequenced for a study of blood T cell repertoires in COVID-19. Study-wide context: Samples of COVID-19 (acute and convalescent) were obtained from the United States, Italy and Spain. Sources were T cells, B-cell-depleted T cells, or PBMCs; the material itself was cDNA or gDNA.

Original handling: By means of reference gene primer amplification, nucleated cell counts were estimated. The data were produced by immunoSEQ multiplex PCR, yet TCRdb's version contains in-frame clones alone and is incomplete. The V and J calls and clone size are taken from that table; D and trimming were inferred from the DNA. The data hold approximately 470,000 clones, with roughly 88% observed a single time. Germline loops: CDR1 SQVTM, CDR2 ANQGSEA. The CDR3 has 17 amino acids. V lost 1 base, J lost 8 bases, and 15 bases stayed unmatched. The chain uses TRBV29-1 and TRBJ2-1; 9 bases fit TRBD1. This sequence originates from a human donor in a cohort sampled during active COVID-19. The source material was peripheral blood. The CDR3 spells CSVEGVRDRARSDEQFF. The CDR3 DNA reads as TGCAGCGTTGAAGGGGTTCGGGACAGGGCCCGAAGCGATGAGCAGTTCTTC.